Listed here are 11 T cell receptor beta chains from one sample, sequenced in a study of OX40 agonist ivuxolimab in advanced cancers. Clones were read by immunoSEQ multiplex PCR, and TCRdb kept only the in-frame ones, dropping some. The sample has some 29,000 clones, nearly 95% seen once. The sample in question was CD4+ or CD8+ T cells sorted from blood, obtained in a trial of the OX40 agonist ivuxolimab. The receptors stem from an adult with an advanced solid tumor such as melanoma, head and neck, liver or kidney cancer.

The rearrangement joins TRBV19 to TRBJ1-2; possibly TRBD1 for D (6 bases). Trimming took off 4 bases at V and 2 bases at J, with 8 bases between the two ends. The CDR3 contains 13 residues. Germline CDR1 LNHDA, CDR2 SQIVND (reference sequence). The CDR3: CASSTTGNYGYTF. CDR3 nucleotide sequence: TGTGCCAGTAGTACCACAGGGAACTATGGCTACACCTTC.

The gene calls are TRBV27 and TRBJ1-4; 7 nucleotides align to TRBD1. There are 15 residues in the CDR3. CDR1 and CDR2 (germline): MNHEY, SMNVEV (reference sequence). The V segment lost 1 base and the J segment 3 bases; nucleotides outside the gene matches: 2. CDR3 residues: CASSLWGTANEKLFF. The DNA of the CDR3 is TGTGCCAGCAGTTTATGGGGGACAGCTAATGAAAAACTGTTTTTT.

The chain combines TRBV7-3 with TRBJ1-1; the D gene is possibly TRBD1 (6 bases). The germline V gene has CDR1 SGHTA and CDR2 FQGTGA. The CDR3 loop spans 15 amino acids. V lost 5 bases and J lost 1, with 14 bases in between. This chain's CDR3 is CASSPPGVANTEAFF. Written as DNA, the CDR3 is TGTGCCAGCAGCCCACCAGGGGTGGCGAACACTGAAGCTTTCTTT.

The CDR3 spells CTSSGDGGTPHNEQFF. The DNA for the CDR3 is TGCACCAGCAGCGGAGACGGAGGAACCCCCCACAATGAGCAGTTCTTC. The chain has TRBV1 and TRBJ2-1; the D segment call TRBD2 is taken from the table without a DNA check. TRBV1 is an annotated pseudogene. The CDR3 length is 16 residues.

The chain has TRBV18 and TRBJ1-5; D is unclear. The germline CDR1 and CDR2 sequences are KGHSH and LQKENI. Trimming shortened V by 3 bases and J by 0 bases, and 18 bases separated the two germline ends. This CDR3 is 18 amino acids long. The CDR3 DNA reads TGTGCCAGCTCACCTCTGGGTGGGGTTTTCTATAGCAATCAGCCCCAGCATTTT. It is translated as CASSPLGGVFYSNQPQHF.

The CDR3 protein is CASSMADRGGNIQYF. CDR3 coding DNA: TGTGCCAGCAGCATGGCAGACAGGGGAGGGAACATTCAGTACTTC. This sequence joins TRBV7-9 and TRBJ2-4; a weak D match, TRBD1 (8 bases). Per the germline V gene, CDR1 is SEHNR and CDR2 is FQNEAQ (reference sequence). Trimming removed 5 bases at V and 7 bases at J, with 18 bases between. There are 15 residues in the CDR3.

As DNA, the CDR3 is TGTGCCAGCAGCTTGTGGGGGACAGATTCTGGCTACACCTTC. As protein: CASSLWGTDSGYTF. The rearrangement uses TRBV5-8 and TRBJ1-2; 7 bases line up with TRBD1. Germline CDR1 is SGHTS and CDR2 is YDEGEE. The V gene end was trimmed by 1 base and the J gene end by 7 bases; junction bases not matched to a gene: 7. The CDR3 is made up of 14 amino acids.

The V call is TRBV4-3, the J call TRBJ1-2, with 10 positions matching TRBD1. The CDR3 has 14 amino acids. The trim removed 4 bases at V and 5 bases at J, leaving 4 bases unmatched. Germline V gives CDR1 LGHNA, CDR2 YSLEER. Written as DNA, the CDR3 is TGCGCCAGCAGCCTGGGACAGGGGAGATATGGCTACACCTTC. Residues: CASSLGQGRYGYTF.

The V gene is TRBV11-2, the J gene TRBJ2-7; 9 nucleotides agree with TRBD1. Germline CDR1 is SGHAT and CDR2 is FQNNGV. V lost 4 bases to trimming and J lost 3 bases; unmatched junction nucleotides: 10. The CDR3 loop spans 16 amino acids. The CDR3, as DNA: TGTGCCAGCAGCTCCCAGGACAGGGGAGAAGGCTACGAGCAGTACTTC. This encodes CASSSQDRGEGYEQYF.

This chain uses TRBV6-5 with TRBJ2-7; either TRBD1 or TRBD2 may fit D (5 bases each). The CDR3 loop spans 12 amino acids. The ends were cut back, 8 bases at V and 3 bases at J, with 11 bases in the middle. CDR1 and CDR2 (germline): MNHEY, SVGAGI. The chain's CDR3 is CASHRGVYEQYF. Written as DNA, the CDR3 is TGTGCCAGCCACAGAGGGGTCTACGAGCAGTACTTC.

This chain joins TRBV11-2 and TRBJ1-1; D is ambiguous. The CDR3 is 13 amino acids. V was pared by 2 bases and J by 11 bases, with 15 bases between. Germline-derived CDR1 and CDR2 are SGHAT and FQNNGV. The DNA of the CDR3 is TGTGCCAGCAGCTTATATCCAGCCCGAGGCGCTTTCTTT. Its protein is CASSLYPARGAFF.